These 20 T cell receptor beta chains came from one sample sequenced in a study of shared clonotypes between healthy human individuals (dated by TCRdb to 2018 to 2021). The receptor library was made with the immunoSEQ multiplex PCR assay. TCRdb obtained this table from immuneACCESS and retained in-frame rearrangements with V and J assigned. These tables miss some clones; where compared with another copy, unresolved V genes account for less than half of the shortfall, and the remainder is unexplained. The sample data list nearly 750,000 clones, and roughly 72% of these were observed just once. The biggest ten clones account for more than 1.5% of the sample. The specimen was memory CD4+ T cells sorted from blood. The sample's cell subset or site label, in plain terms: CD45RA-negative fraction. The receptor set was obtained from a woman between 25 and 40 years old in good health.

The chain couples TRBV29-1 to TRBJ2-3; possibly TRBD2 for D (6 bases). CDR1 is SQVTM and CDR2 is ANQGSEA in the germline V gene. CDR3 length equals 13 residues. V was trimmed by 7 bases and J by 2 bases, leaving 13 bases between them. CDR3 sequence (DNA): TGCAGCGCCGGGGGATCCGACACAGATACGCAGTATTTT. Translation: CSAGGSDTDTQYF.

The chain joins TRBV12-5 to TRBJ2-1; TRBD2 matches at 10 bases. CDR1 and CDR2 from the germline V gene are LGHNT and FRNRAP. Germline trimming cut 0 bases from V and 8 bases from J; bases unmatched to any gene: 13. The CDR3 runs to 18 residues. In DNA form, the CDR3 reads TGTGCTAGTGGTTTGGTACGTTCAGCGGGAGGGTTTATCGATGAGCAGTTCTTC. This encodes CASGLVRSAGGFIDEQFF.

This rearrangement joins TRBV7-2 to TRBJ1-2; 9 bases are a match to TRBD1. With V trimmed by 5 bases and J by 2 bases, 15 bases remained unmatched. Germline V gene data show CDR1 as SGHTA and CDR2 as FQGNSA. The length of the CDR3 is 18 residues. The CDR3 region is CASSKRTGTGTDNYGYTF. CDR3 sequence (DNA): TGTGCCAGCAGCAAGAGAACCGGGACAGGGACCGACAACTATGGCTACACCTTC.

The rearrangement joins TRBV28 to TRBJ2-6; 11 bases fit TRBD2. This CDR3 contains 18 residues. V shed 3 bases and J 1 base; nucleotides not matched to a gene: 5. The germline gives CDR1 MDHEN, CDR2 SYDVKM. CDR3 protein: CASSLTSGIPSGANVLTF. CDR3 DNA sequence: TGTGCCAGCAGTTTGACTAGCGGGATTCCGTCTGGGGCCAACGTCCTGACTTTC.

Here the CDR3 DNA reads TGCAGCGTTGCGGAGTCCTACGAGCAGTACTTC. Its translation is CSVAESYEQYF. The chain employs TRBV29-1 and TRBJ2-7; D is unclear. Trimming pared 4 bases from V and 1 base from J, leaving 5 bases between. The V gene's germline CDR1 is SQVTM and CDR2 ANQGSEA. The CDR3 consists of 11 residues.

This chain uses TRBV6-5 with TRBJ2-5; no firm D call. Germline loops: CDR1 MNHEY, CDR2 SVGAGI. The CDR3 is 13 amino acids. Deletions cut 2 bases from V and 3 bases from J, with 7 bases between. The CDR3 nucleotides are TGTGCCAGCAGTTACGGGCGGAAAGAGACCCAGTACTTC. It codes for CASSYGRKETQYF.

The J gene is TRBJ1-3, the V gene TRBV5-4; TRBD1 is a possible D gene (6 bases). The CDR3 has 15 amino acids. Germline V gene lookup returns CDR1 SGHNT and CDR2 YYREEE (reference sequence). V was shortened by 2 bases and J by 7 bases, with 16 bases between the two germline ends. Here the CDR3 reads CASSLDSQGINTIYF. CDR3 nucleotides: TGTGCCAGCAGCTTAGACTCACAGGGAATCAACACCATATATTTT.

The chain employs TRBV5-6 and TRBJ1-5; no reliable D call. Germline assignment: CDR1 SGHDT and CDR2 YYEEEE. The germline V and J ends were trimmed by 4 bases and 2 bases, with 10 bases remaining between them. There are 14 residues in the CDR3. CDR3 amino acids: CASSTRRGNQPQHF. DNA of the CDR3: TGTGCCAGCAGCACCCGAAGGGGCAATCAGCCCCAGCATTTT.

The chain joins TRBV28 to TRBJ1-1, with D possibly TRBD1 on 6 matching bases. Germline CDR1 is MDHEN and CDR2 is SYDVKM. V was cut by 5 bases and J by 4 bases, with 14 bases left in between. The CDR3 runs to 14 residues. The CDR3 reads CASSPVGGVTEAFF. CDR3 coding DNA: TGTGCCAGCAGTCCTGTGGGGGGCGTCACTGAAGCTTTCTTT.

The chain carries TRBV9 and TRBJ2-2, with D hard to call. V was shortened by 6 bases and J by 7 bases, with 13 bases between the two germline ends. This CDR3 is built from 13 residues. Germline loops: CDR1 SGDLS, CDR2 YYNGEE. This CDR3 reads CASNPDQRGELFF. CDR3 nucleotide sequence: TGTGCCAGCAACCCCGACCAACGCGGGGAGCTGTTTTTT. The full variable domain, with the rest looked up from reference TRBV9 and TRBJ2-2, is DSGVTQTPKHLITATGQRVTLRCSPRSGDLSVYWYQQSLDQGLQFLIQYYNGEERAKGNILERFSAQQFPDLHSELNLSSLELGDSALYFCASNPDQRGELFFGEGSRLTVL.

V usage is TRBV15 and J usage is TRBJ1-4; unclear D gene. This CDR3 is built from 15 residues. Germline V lookup: CDR1 LNHNV, CDR2 YYDKDF (reference sequence). Trimming removed 0 bases from V and 7 bases from J, with 12 bases in between. CDR3 coding DNA: TGTGCCACCAGCAGAGAGGGGTATCTGGTTGAAAAACTGTTTTTT. This encodes CATSREGYLVEKLFF.

The rearrangement joins TRBV28 to TRBJ2-3; the match to TRBD2 covers 10 bases. Germline lookup yields CDR1 MDHEN and CDR2 SYDVKM. V shed 2 bases, J shed 2 bases, and the junction held 7 bases outside the gene matches. This CDR3 is 17 amino acids long. This CDR3 reads CASSLGLAGVNTDTQYF. In nucleotides, the CDR3 is TGTGCCAGCAGTTTAGGGCTAGCGGGAGTTAACACAGATACGCAGTATTTT.

V and J are TRBV6-6 and TRBJ2-7; TRBD1 matches 10 bases. Trimming took 4 bases from V and 6 from J; bases not matched to a gene: 9. Germline loops: CDR1 MNHNY, CDR2 SVGAGI (reference sequence). This CDR3 has 15 residues. This chain's CDR3 is CASSLNRDRGSEQYF. In DNA, the CDR3 is TGTGCCAGCAGTTTAAACCGGGACAGGGGAAGCGAGCAGTACTTC.

The V call is TRBV30, the J call TRBJ1-1; D remains ambiguous. Germline V gene lookup returns CDR1 GTSNPN and CDR2 SVGIG (reference sequence). This CDR3 contains 13 residues. Between the trimmed V and J ends, which lost 5 bases and 6 bases, there was a span of 16 bases. CDR3 coding DNA: TGTGCCTGGGGTCGCTTGGGAAGCTCTGAAGCTTTCTTT. It yields the protein CAWGRLGSSEAFF.

The rearrangement joins TRBV7-9 to TRBJ1-1, with 7 nucleotides matching TRBD1. Germline V gene data show CDR1 as SEHNR and CDR2 as FQNEAQ (reference sequence). The CDR3 contains 14 residues. V lost 5 bases, J lost 1 base, and 4 bases stayed unmatched. DNA of the CDR3: TGTGCCAGCAGCACGACAGGGACGAACACTGAAGCTTTCTTT. Protein product: CASSTTGTNTEAFF.

V usage is TRBV5-1 and J usage is TRBJ2-5; TRBD2 matches 10 bases. Germline CDR1 is SGHRS and CDR2 is YFSETQ. Trimming cost V 2 bases and J 3 bases; bases outside gene matches: 13. The CDR3 is 18 residues long. This chain's CDR3 is CASSFGRASGRLKETQYF. CDR3 coding DNA: TGCGCCAGCAGCTTCGGTAGGGCTAGCGGGAGACTGAAAGAGACCCAGTACTTC.

As for this clone: Other DNA sequences in the same sample also yield this CDR3. The chain is built from TRBV9 and TRBJ2-3; D not resolved. The CDR3 runs 12 residues. V gave up 1 base and J gave up 2 bases, with 2 bases separating them. Germline values: CDR1 SGDLS, CDR2 YYNGEE. The CDR3, as DNA: TGTGCCAGCAGCGTATCCACAGATACGCAGTATTTT. It codes for CASSVSTDTQYF.

The chain employs TRBV7-3 and TRBJ2-6; no reliable D call. Germline loops: CDR1 SGHTA, CDR2 FQGTGA. V was cut by 3 bases and J by 7 bases, with 10 bases left in between. The CDR3 has 14 amino acids. In DNA form, the CDR3 reads TGTGCCAGCAGCTTCTCTCTAGGTGCCAACGTCCTGACTTTC. Its protein product is CASSFSLGANVLTF.

This clone was seen more than once but under ten times. V usage is TRBV2 and J usage is TRBJ2-7; 8 nucleotides match TRBD1. Per the germline V gene, CDR1 is SNHLY and CDR2 is FYNNEI. The junction had 11 bases not matched to a gene; V was cut back by 7 bases and J by 6 bases. There are 14 residues in the CDR3. Here the CDR3 DNA reads TGTGCCAGCATCCTACAGGGGGAAGGCGGCGAGCAGTACTTC. It is translated as CASILQGEGGEQYF.

The rearrangement uses TRBV10-1 and TRBJ2-3; D may correspond to TRBD1 or TRBD2 (5 bases each). This CDR3 is built from 17 residues. Germline loops: CDR1 WNHNN, CDR2 SYGVQD (reference sequence). V was pared by 0 bases and J by 4 bases, with 17 bases between. This CDR3 is CASSESGPNDRADTQYF. In DNA form, the CDR3 reads TGCGCCAGCAGTGAGTCGGGACCGAATGATAGGGCAGATACGCAGTATTTT.